Detailed here is one T cell receptor beta chain. The data originate from a study of OX40 agonist ivuxolimab in advanced cancers. Study summary: The study enrolled dose-escalation patients with hepatocellular carcinoma, melanoma, renal cell or head and neck cancer.

The ends lost 4 bases at V and 4 bases at J; junction bases unmatched: 10. The length of the CDR3 is 16 residues. Germline CDR1 and CDR2: SGHNT and YENEEA. Some clones are missing from TCRdb's copy, which holds only in-frame ones; the method was immunoSEQ multiplex PCR. This table holds approximately 110,000 clones, roughly 92% found once. At baseline, cycle 4 day 1, and cycle 7 day 1, blood was sampled. Specimen: CD4+ or CD8+ T cells sorted from blood, collected in a trial of the OX40 agonist ivuxolimab. The chain carries TRBV11-3 and TRBJ2-5, with 9 nucleotides matching TRBD1. The receptor comes from an adult with an advanced solid tumor such as melanoma, head and neck, liver or kidney cancer. CDR3 residues: CASSSLQGAPGETQYF. CDR3 in DNA: TGTGCCAGCAGCTCACTACAGGGGGCGCCCGGAGAGACCCAGTACTTC.